Listed here are 12 T cell receptor beta chains from one sample, sequenced in a study of technical replicates of blood from a handful of donors. TCRdb keeps only in-frame clones here, not all; method: immunoSEQ multiplex PCR. The sample has 80,000 to 90,000 clones, around 94% seen once. Sequencing was done on a sample of T cells isolated from PBMCs. These receptor sequences come from a human donor in good health.

The chain uses TRBV7-9 and TRBJ1-1; D unresolved. V dropped 5 bases and J dropped 3 bases, with 22 bases sitting between them. The CDR3 spans 17 residues. Looked up from germline, CDR1 is SEHNR and CDR2 is FQNEAQ (reference sequence). The CDR3 spells CASSRILRPTRDTEAFF. The CDR3 coding sequence is TGTGCCAGCAGCCGAATTCTCAGACCCACCCGGGACACTGAAGCTTTCTTT.

The rearrangement uses TRBV2 and TRBJ2-1; TRBD2 might be the D (5 bases). The CDR3 is 12 amino acids. The ends were cut back, 0 bases at V and 12 bases at J, with 9 bases in the middle. CDR1 and CDR2 (germline): SNHLY, FYNNEI. The CDR3: CASSEAAASQFF. CDR3 bases: TGTGCCAGCAGTGAAGCAGCGGCCTCGCAGTTCTTC.

This chain uses TRBV2 with TRBJ1-6; TRBD1 matches at 9 bases. Losses at the gene ends were 6 bases for V and 7 bases for J; bases not matched to a gene: 7. The CDR3 length is 15 residues. Germline V gene sequence: CDR1 SNHLY, CDR2 FYNNEI. CDR3 coding DNA: TGTGCCAGCAGCGCCAACAGGGGGCGGAATTCACCCCTCCACTTT. Translation gives CASSANRGRNSPLHF. The full variable domain, rest sourced from reference TRBV2 and TRBJ1-6, is EPEVTQTPSHQVTQMGQEVILRCVPISNHLYFYWYRQILGQKVEFLVSFYNNEISEKSEIFDDQFSVERPDGSNFTLKIRSTKLEDSAMYFCASSANRGRNSPLHFGNGTRLTVT.

The V call is TRBV7-9, the J call TRBJ2-3; TRBD2 matches at 7 bases. Germline lookup yields CDR1 SEHNR and CDR2 FQNEAQ (reference sequence). The CDR3 has 15 residues. V lost 2 bases to trimming and J lost 2 bases; unmatched junction nucleotides: 4. The CDR3 loop reads CASSLLAAITDTQYF. In DNA form, the CDR3 reads TGTGCCAGCAGCTTACTAGCGGCCATCACAGATACGCAGTATTTT.

The chain joins TRBV2 to TRBJ1-1, with 9 nucleotides matching TRBD1. The V segment lost 10 bases and the J segment 3 bases; nucleotides outside the gene matches: 12. CDR3 length equals 15 residues. Germline values: CDR1 SNHLY, CDR2 FYNNEI. The CDR3 DNA is TGTGCCACCGAGGCGGACAGGGGAGGGTACACTGAAGCTTTCTTT. It is translated as CATEADRGGYTEAFF.

The rearrangement uses TRBV11-2 and TRBJ2-1; TRBD2 aligns across 7 bases. Germline-derived CDR1 and CDR2 are SGHAT and FQNNGV. V dropped 4 bases and J dropped 5; count of bases not matched to a gene: 11. This CDR3 contains 16 residues. The CDR3 region is CASSSATSEYNNEQFF. CDR3 coding DNA: TGTGCCAGCAGCTCAGCAACTAGCGAGTACAACAATGAGCAGTTCTTC.

The rearrangement joins TRBV28 to TRBJ1-5, with D tentatively TRBD1 (6 bases). The CDR3 contains 15 residues. The V and J ends lost 7 bases and 6 bases respectively, with 19 bases between them. CDR1 and CDR2 from the germline V gene are MDHEN and SYDVKM. The CDR3 region has the DNA TGTGCCAGCACACCCCAGGGGCGGATTGGTCAGCCCCAGCATTTT. Translating gives CASTPQGRIGQPQHF. Looking up the rest from reference TRBV28 and TRBJ1-5 gives the full variable domain: DVKVTQSSRYLVKRTGEKVFLECVQDMDHENMFWYRQDPGLGLRLIYFSYDVKMKEKGDIPEGYSVSREKKERFSLILESASTNQTSMYLCASTPQGRIGQPQHFGDGTRLSIL.

J is TRBJ2-2 and V is TRBV5-8; TRBD1 matches at 9 bases. The CDR3 loop spans 13 amino acids. V was clipped by 8 bases and J by 5 bases; unmatched bases: 4. Germline lookup yields CDR1 SGHTS and CDR2 YDEGEE. This CDR3 reads CASTGGPTGELFF. CDR3 nucleotides: TGTGCCAGTACAGGGGGCCCGACCGGGGAGCTGTTTTTT. Supplemented by reference TRBV5-8 and TRBJ2-2, the full variable domain reads EAGVTQSPTHLIKTRGQQATLRCSPISGHTSVYWYQQALGLGLQFLLWYDEGEERNRGNFPPRFSGRQFPNYSSELNVNALELEDSALYLCASTGGPTGELFFGEGSRLTVL.

This clone has just a few counts. The V and J genes are TRBV19 and TRBJ1-1, with D possibly being TRBD1 (5 bases). V lost 3 bases and J 4 bases, leaving 9 bases between the germline ends. The CDR3 is made up of 13 amino acids. The V gene's germline CDR1 is LNHDA and CDR2 SQIVND (reference sequence). This chain's CDR3 is CASSIVGGTEAFF. CDR3 nucleotide sequence: TGTGCCAGTAGTATCGTCGGGGGCACTGAAGCTTTCTTT.

This chain links TRBV6-4 with TRBJ2-2; D is perhaps TRBD1 (6 bases). The V end lost 5 bases, the J end lost 5 bases, and 9 bases lay between the germline ends. Germline assignment: CDR1 MRHNA and CDR2 SNTAGT. There are 13 residues in the CDR3. The CDR3 nucleotides read TGTGCCAGCAGTCAAACAGGGACCGGGGAGCTGTTTTTT. Translated, it gives CASSQTGTGELFF.

The chain uses TRBV7-2 and TRBJ2-7, with D possibly TRBD2 on 5 matching bases. The CDR3 is made up of 15 amino acids. Trimming shortened V by 1 base and J by 9 bases, and 19 bases separated the two germline ends. The germline V gene has CDR1 SGHTA and CDR2 FQGNSA. The chain's CDR3 is CASSLEPLASGSQYF. Here the CDR3 DNA reads TGTGCCAGCAGCTTAGAGCCATTAGCGTCTGGATCGCAGTACTTC.

The chain joins TRBV6-1 to TRBJ2-6, with 9 bases fitting TRBD1. There are 14 residues in the CDR3. Germline V gene lookup returns CDR1 MNHNS and CDR2 SASEGT. The CDR3 coding sequence is TGTGGAACAGGGGGCTTCTCTGGGGCCAACGTCCTGACTTTC. Its protein product is CGTGGFSGANVLTF.